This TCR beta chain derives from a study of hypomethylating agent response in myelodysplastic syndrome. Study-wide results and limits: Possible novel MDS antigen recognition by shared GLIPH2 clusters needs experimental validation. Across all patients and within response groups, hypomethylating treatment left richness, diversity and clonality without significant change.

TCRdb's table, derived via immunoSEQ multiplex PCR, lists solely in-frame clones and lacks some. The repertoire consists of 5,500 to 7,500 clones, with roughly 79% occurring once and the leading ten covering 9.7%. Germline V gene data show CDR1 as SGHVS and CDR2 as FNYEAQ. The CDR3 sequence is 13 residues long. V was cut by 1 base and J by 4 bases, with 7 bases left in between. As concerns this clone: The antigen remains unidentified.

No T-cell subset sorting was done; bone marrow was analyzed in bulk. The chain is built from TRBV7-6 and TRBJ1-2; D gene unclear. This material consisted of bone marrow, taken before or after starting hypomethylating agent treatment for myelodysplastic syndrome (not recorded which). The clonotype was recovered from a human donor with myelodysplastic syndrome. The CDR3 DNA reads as TGTGCCAGCAGCTTAGGGGAGGGCTATGGCTACACCTTC. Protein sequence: CASSLGEGYGYTF.